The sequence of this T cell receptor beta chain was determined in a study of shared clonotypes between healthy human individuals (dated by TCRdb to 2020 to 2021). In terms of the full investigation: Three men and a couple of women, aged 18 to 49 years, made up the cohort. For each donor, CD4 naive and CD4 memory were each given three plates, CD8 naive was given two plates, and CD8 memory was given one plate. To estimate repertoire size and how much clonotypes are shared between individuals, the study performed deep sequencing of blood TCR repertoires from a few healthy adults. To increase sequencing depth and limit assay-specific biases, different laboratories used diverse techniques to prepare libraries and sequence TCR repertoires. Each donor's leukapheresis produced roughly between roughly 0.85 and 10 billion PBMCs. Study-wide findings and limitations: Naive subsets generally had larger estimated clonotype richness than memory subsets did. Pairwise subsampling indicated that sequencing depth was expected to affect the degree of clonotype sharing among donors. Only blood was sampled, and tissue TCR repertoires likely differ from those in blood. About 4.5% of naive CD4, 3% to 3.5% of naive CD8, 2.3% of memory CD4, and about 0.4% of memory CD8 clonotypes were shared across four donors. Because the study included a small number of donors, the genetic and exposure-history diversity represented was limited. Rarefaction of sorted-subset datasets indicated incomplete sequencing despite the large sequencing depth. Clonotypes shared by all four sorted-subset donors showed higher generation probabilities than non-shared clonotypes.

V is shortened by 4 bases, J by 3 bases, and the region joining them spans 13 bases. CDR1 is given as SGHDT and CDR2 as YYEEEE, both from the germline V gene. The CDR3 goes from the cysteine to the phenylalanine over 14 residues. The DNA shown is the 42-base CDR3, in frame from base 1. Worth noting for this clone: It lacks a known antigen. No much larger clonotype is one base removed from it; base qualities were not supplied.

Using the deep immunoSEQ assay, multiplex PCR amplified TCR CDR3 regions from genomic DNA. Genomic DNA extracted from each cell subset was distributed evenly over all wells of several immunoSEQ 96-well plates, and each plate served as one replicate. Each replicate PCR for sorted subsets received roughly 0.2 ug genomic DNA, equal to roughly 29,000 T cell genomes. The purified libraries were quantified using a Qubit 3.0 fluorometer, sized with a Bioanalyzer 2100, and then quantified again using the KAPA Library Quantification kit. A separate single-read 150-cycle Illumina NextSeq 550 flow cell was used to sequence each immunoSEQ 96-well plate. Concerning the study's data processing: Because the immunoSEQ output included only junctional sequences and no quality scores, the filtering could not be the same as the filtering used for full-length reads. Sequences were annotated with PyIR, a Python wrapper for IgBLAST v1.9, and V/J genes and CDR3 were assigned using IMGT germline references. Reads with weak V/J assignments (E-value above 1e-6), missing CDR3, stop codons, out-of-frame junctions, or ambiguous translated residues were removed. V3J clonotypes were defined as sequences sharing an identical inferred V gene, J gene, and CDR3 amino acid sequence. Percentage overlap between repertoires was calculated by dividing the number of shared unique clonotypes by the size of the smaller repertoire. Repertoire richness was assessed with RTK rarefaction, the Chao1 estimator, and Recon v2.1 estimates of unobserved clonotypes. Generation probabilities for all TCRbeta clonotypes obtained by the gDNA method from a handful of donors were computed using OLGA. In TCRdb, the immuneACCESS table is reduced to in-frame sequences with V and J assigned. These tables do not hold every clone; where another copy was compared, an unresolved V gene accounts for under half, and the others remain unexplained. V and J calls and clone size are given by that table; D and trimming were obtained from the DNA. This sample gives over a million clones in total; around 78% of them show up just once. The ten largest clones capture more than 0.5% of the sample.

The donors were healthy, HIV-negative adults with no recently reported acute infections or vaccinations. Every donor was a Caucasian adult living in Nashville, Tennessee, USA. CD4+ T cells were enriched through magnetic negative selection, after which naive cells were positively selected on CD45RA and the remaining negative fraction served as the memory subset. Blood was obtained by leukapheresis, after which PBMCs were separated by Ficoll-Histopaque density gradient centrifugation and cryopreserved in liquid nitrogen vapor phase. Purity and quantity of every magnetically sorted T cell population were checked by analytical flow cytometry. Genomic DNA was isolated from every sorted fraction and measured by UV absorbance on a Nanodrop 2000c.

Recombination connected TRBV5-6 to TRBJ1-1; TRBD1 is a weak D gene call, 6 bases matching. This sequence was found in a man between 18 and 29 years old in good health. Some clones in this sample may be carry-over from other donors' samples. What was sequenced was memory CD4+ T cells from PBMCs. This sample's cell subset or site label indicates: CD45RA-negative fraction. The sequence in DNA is TGTGCCAGCAGCCTTAACACAGGGTACACTGAAGCTTTCTTT. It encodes CASSLNTGYTEAFF.